This T cell receptor beta chain comes out of a study of blood T cell repertoires in COVID-19. The wider study: Sources were T cells, B-cell-depleted T cells, or PBMCs; the material itself was cDNA or gDNA.

TCRdb keeps only in-frame clones here, not all; method: immunoSEQ multiplex PCR. Of about 200,000 clones listed, about 86% were seen once; the top ten hold around 2.2%. J gave up 4 bases and V 7 bases, and 9 bases lay outside the gene matches. This CDR3 is 16 amino acids long. The germline CDR1 and CDR2 sequences are MNHNY and SVGAGI (reference sequence). This clonotype was sampled from a woman between 50 and 59 years old with acute or convalescent COVID-19. The chain carries TRBV6-6 and TRBJ1-5, with 11 positions matching TRBD1. Sequencing was carried out using peripheral blood. The CDR3 DNA is TGTGCCAGCACCACGTGGGGACAGGGGGATAATCAGCCCCAGCATTTT. Its protein is CASTTWGQGDNQPQHF.